This TCR beta chain derives from a study of chemoradiotherapy in HPV16-positive cancers. Germline-derived CDR1 and CDR2 are MDHEN and SYDVKM. Trimming cost V 4 bases and J 0 bases; bases outside gene matches: 1. The CDR3 runs to 14 residues. Repertoires were sampled repeatedly during chemoradiotherapy. Study results and limitations: During treatment, candidate HPV-specific clones and E7-related motifs expanded in tumor. Only a couple of HPV16-positive patients supplied the functional HPV-specificity definition.

The repertoire was sequenced with immunoSEQ multiplex PCR; TCRdb's copy has only in-frame clones and lacks some. The table includes approximately 30,000 clones, over 90% detected once. With respect to this clone: As yet, its antigen is unknown.

The rearrangement links TRBV28 to TRBJ2-7; 9 bases align to TRBD2. The sequenced sample was blood, obtained from a patient who underwent chemoradiotherapy. This TCR was recovered from a human donor with HPV-associated anogenital cancer. CDR3 sequence: CASSSTSGSYEQYF. CDR3 bases: TGTGCCAGCAGTTCGACTAGCGGCTCCTACGAGCAGTACTTC.